The 2 T cell receptor beta chains listed next were all sequenced from one sample in a study of blood T cell repertoires in COVID-19. TCRdb's table, derived via immunoSEQ multiplex PCR, lists solely in-frame clones and lacks some. The sample includes about 170,000 clones, about 83% seen only once; the top ten take roughly 8.4%. Sequenced sample: peripheral blood. The receptors stem from a man aged 60-69 years with acute or convalescent COVID-19.

The chain joins TRBV2 to TRBJ1-5, with TRBD1 identical over 10 bases. Germline CDR1 SNHLY, CDR2 FYNNEI. V trimming: 6 bases; J trimming: 6 bases; junction bases outside the gene matches: 8. The CDR3 totals 15 residues. CDR3 amino acids: CASRAGTGVVQPQHF. The DNA of the CDR3 is TGTGCCAGCAGAGCCGGGACAGGGGTGGTTCAGCCCCAGCATTTT.

This chain joins TRBV7-3 and TRBJ2-1, with 15 bases fitting TRBD2. Germline CDR1 and CDR2: SGHTA and FQGTGA. V lost 2 bases to trimming and J lost 6 bases; unmatched junction nucleotides: 5. The CDR3 runs to 17 residues. CDR3 DNA sequence: TGTGCCAGCAGCTTAGGGACTAGCGGGGGGCTTGGCAATGAGCAGTTCTTC. Translated: CASSLGTSGGLGNEQFF.